This T cell receptor (beta chain) derives from a study of cytomegalovirus exposure and HLA in healthy donors. This CDR3 contains 16 residues. V was clipped by 5 bases and J by 10 bases; unmatched bases: 19. CDR1 and CDR2 (germline): SGHAT, FQDESV (reference sequence). PCR involved 60 Vbeta and 13 Jbeta primers. The method was immunoSEQ multiplex PCR; TCRdb's version includes in-frame clones alone and lacks a portion of them. Here the sample spans a few hundred thousand clones, over 85% being singletons. The sequencing sample was made of PBMCs. The clonotype comes from a woman aged 18-29 years in good health and CMV-seronegative. The rearrangement links TRBV11-1 to TRBJ1-1; 7 bases match TRBD1. The CDR3 is CASSQDHDRVQEGAFF. In DNA form, the CDR3 reads TGTGCCAGCAGCCAGGACCACGACAGGGTCCAGGAGGGAGCTTTCTTT. The full variable domain, rest sourced from reference TRBV11-1 and TRBJ1-1, is EAEVAQSPRYKITEKSQAVAFWCDPISGHATLYWYRQILGQGPELLVQFQDESVVDDSQLPKDRFSAERLKGVDSTLKIQPAELGDSAMYLCASSQDHDRVQEGAFFGQGTRLTVV.